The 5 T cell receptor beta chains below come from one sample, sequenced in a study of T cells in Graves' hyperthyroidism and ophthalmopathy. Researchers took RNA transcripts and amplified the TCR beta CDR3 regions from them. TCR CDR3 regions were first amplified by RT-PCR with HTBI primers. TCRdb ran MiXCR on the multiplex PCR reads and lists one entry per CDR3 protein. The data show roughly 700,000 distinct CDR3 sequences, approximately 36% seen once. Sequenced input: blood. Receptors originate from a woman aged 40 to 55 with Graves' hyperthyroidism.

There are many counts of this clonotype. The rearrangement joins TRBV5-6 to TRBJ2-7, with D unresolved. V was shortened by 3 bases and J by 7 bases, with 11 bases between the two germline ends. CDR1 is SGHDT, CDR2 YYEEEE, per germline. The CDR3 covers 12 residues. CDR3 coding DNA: TGTGCCAGCAGCTCGGATGCCGTTGAGCAGTACTTC. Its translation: CASSSDAVEQYF.

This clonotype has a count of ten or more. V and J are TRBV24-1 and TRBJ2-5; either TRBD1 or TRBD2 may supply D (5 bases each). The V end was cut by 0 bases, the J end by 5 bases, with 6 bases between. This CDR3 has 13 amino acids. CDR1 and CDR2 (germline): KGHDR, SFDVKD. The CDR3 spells CATSDLWGETQYF. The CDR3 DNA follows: TGTGCCACCAGTGATTTGTGGGGGGAGACCCAGTACTTC.

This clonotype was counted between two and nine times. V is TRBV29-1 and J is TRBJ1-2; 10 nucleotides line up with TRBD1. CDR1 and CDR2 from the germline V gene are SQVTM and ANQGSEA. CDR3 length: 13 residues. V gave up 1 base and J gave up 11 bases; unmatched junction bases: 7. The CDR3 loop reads CSVEGKPGQGYTF. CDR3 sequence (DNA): TGCAGCGTTGAAGGTAAACCGGGACAGGGGTACACCTTC.

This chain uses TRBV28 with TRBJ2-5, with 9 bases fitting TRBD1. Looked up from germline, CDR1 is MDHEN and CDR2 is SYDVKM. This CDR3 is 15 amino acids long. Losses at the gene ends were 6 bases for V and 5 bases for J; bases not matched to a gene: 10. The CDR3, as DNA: TGTGCCAGCAGCCGGGCGGGACAGGGAGGCGAGACCCAGTACTTC. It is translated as CASSRAGQGGETQYF.

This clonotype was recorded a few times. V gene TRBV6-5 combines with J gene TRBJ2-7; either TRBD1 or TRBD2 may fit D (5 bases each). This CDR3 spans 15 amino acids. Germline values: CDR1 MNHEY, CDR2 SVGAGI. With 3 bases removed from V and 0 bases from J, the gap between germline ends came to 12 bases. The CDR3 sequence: CASSYRDGSSYEQYF. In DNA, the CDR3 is TGTGCCAGCAGTTATAGGGACGGATCCTCCTACGAGCAGTACTTC.